This T cell receptor beta chain is drawn from a study of CD4+ T cells in melanoma. General study points: CD8+ T cell, macrophage and B cell function reportedly correlated with neoantigen-specific CD4+ T cells. Neoantigen-specific CD4+ T cells in melanoma reportedly had diverse differentiation states.

Trimming pared 7 bases from V and 4 bases from J, leaving 11 bases between. The germline V gene encodes CDR1 MDHEN and CDR2 SYDVKM. The CDR3 extends over 12 amino acids. Notes on this clone: What it binds is unknown.

Produced via immunoSEQ multiplex PCR; TCRdb's table is partial and in-frame only. The sample lists about 50,000 clones, about 88% occurring once. The source of this sequence is a human donor with melanoma. The chain is built from TRBV28 and TRBJ2-7; D unresolved. The sample was peripheral blood. CDR3 loop: CASTQAFYEQYF. Written as DNA, the CDR3 is TGTGCCAGCACACAAGCATTTTACGAGCAGTACTTC.